Listed here are 5 T cell receptor beta chains from one sample, sequenced in a study of T cell responses to AZD1222 COVID-19 vaccine. Repertoires were generated with immunoSEQ multiplex PCR, while TCRdb's copy carries only in-frame clones and drops some. The repertoire holds some 190,000 clones, with roughly nine tenths as singletons. Sequencing was performed on peripheral blood, taken 28 days after the second AZD1222 dose. The receptors were gathered from an adult who received the AZD1222 COVID-19 vaccine.

The chain links TRBV29-1 to TRBJ1-1, with 7 bases matching TRBD1. The CDR3 is 12 residues long. V was pared by 6 bases and J by 4 bases, with 5 bases of the junction left unmatched. The V gene's germline CDR1 is SQVTM and CDR2 ANQGSEA. In nucleotides, the CDR3 is TGCAGCGTGACGGAGGGGGCCACTGAAGCTTTCTTT. As protein: CSVTEGATEAFF.

This clone was observed a few times. Other DNA sequences in this specimen translate into the identical CDR3. The chain couples TRBV24-1 to TRBJ2-5; D is uncertain. The CDR3 consists of 12 residues. From germline, CDR1 is KGHDR and CDR2 SFDVKD. V lost 2 bases and J lost 4, with 4 bases in between. CDR3 DNA sequence: TGTGCCACCAGTGATTACGGAGAGACCCAGTACTTC. Amino acid sequence: CATSDYGETQYF.

The chain employs TRBV5-4 and TRBJ2-5, with TRBD1 matching over 7 bases. Unmatched junction bases numbered 4, after V lost 3 bases and J lost 2 bases. This CDR3 is built from 14 residues. Germline values: CDR1 SGHNT, CDR2 YYREEE (reference sequence). CDR3 loop: CASSSGQTQETQYF. As DNA, the CDR3 is TGTGCCAGCAGCTCGGGACAGACTCAAGAGACCCAGTACTTC. The full variable domain, rest sourced from reference TRBV5-4 and TRBJ2-5, is ETGVTQSPTHLIKTRGQQVTLRCSSQSGHNTVSWYQQALGQGPQFIFQYYREEENGRGNFPPRFSGLQFPNYSSELNVNALELDDSALYLCASSSGQTQETQYFGPGTRLLVL.

The rearrangement uses TRBV5-6 and TRBJ2-5; 8 positions agree with TRBD1. Unmatched junction bases numbered 2, after V lost 0 bases and J lost 1 base. The germline gives CDR1 SGHDT, CDR2 YYEEEE. The CDR3 extends over 15 amino acids. DNA for the CDR3: TGTGCCAGCAGCTTGGGGACAGGGCCCCAAGAGACCCAGTACTTC. Amino acid sequence: CASSLGTGPQETQYF.

CDR3 residues: CASSSLGLADNEQFF. The CDR3 nucleotides read TGTGCCAGCAGCTCACTGGGACTAGCGGACAATGAGCAGTTCTTC. The chain is built from TRBV7-9 and TRBJ2-1; 11 bases agree with TRBD2. Looked up from germline, CDR1 is SEHNR and CDR2 is FQNEAQ (reference sequence). This CDR3 comprises 15 residues. V trimming: 4 bases; J trimming: 5 bases; junction bases outside the gene matches: 4.